The rows below give T cell receptor beta chains drawn from one sample of a study of T-cell reconstitution after alpha-beta-depleted transplantation in children. Each CDR3 protein gets one entry after TCRdb re-called the PCR reads with MiXCR. The top ten clones hold over 2% of a sample with about 230,000 distinct CDR3 sequences, around 13% of them seen once. The starting material was PBMCs from the stem cell graft donor, obtained from the stem cell graft. These TCRs come from a human donor who donated a stem cell graft to a child with acute lymphoblastic leukemia. Each CDR3 is given with its conserved first and last residue. The D gene is left open where the match is weak. Clone size, where shown, is once, few, many, or a class for clones that have expanded.

D	J	V	size	length	CDR3	DNA
.	TRBJ2-7	TRBV20-1	many	14	CSARDHEGFYEQYF	TGCAGTGCTAGAGATCACGAGGGCTTCTACGAGCAGTACTTC
.	TRBJ1-2	TRBV5-6	many	12	CASSFSAGGYTF	TGTGCCAGCAGCTTCAGTGCTGGTGGCTACACCTTC
.	TRBJ2-1	TRBV28	many	16	CASSPPDSEKNNEQFF	TGTGCCAGCAGTCCCCCAGATAGCGAGAAGAACAATGAGCAGTTCTTC
.	TRBJ2-1	TRBV4-1	many	12	CASSQDPNEQFF	TGCGCCAGCAGCCAAGATCCGAATGAGCAGTTCTTC
.	TRBJ1-3	TRBV7-2	many	17	CASSLTGTPSSGNTIYF	TGTGCCAGCAGCTTAACCGGGACACCAAGCTCTGGAAACACCATATATTTT
TRBD2	TRBJ2-7	TRBV4-3	many	18	CASSPQALAGRTEYEQYF	TGCGCCAGCAGCCCACAGGCCCTAGCGGGACGTACCGAGTACGAGCAGTACTTC
.	TRBJ1-5	TRBV6-2/TRBV6-3	few	15	CASSYIRVGNQPQHF	TGTGCCAGCAGTTACATAAGGGTCGGGAATCAGCCCCAGCATTTT
.	TRBJ1-1	TRBV20-1	many	17	CSASFNGDLGTNTEAFF	TGCAGTGCCTCCTTTAATGGGGACTTGGGGACGAACACTGAAGCTTTCTTT
TRBD1	TRBJ1-2	TRBV11-2	many	16	CASSPGPGQGVYGYTF	TGTGCCAGCAGCCCAGGCCCGGGACAGGGGGTCTATGGCTACACCTTC
TRBD2	TRBJ2-1	TRBV24-1	.	15	CATAQELAGYNEQFF	TGTGCCACCGCGCAAGAACTAGCGGGTTACAATGAGCAGTTCTTC
TRBD2	TRBJ2-5	TRBV20-1	many	18	CSARLAGAPPGSGETQYF	TGCAGTGCTAGGCTAGCGGGGGCCCCCCCAGGTTCTGGTGAGACCCAGTACTTC
TRBD1	TRBJ1-2	TRBV29-1	many	13	CSVSFGRGLGYTF	TGCAGCGTCTCATTCGGCAGGGGGCTTGGCTACACCTTC
.	TRBJ1-1	TRBV5-1	.	13	CASSTDSRNEAFF	TGCGCCAGCAGCACGGACAGCCGAAATGAAGCTTTCTTT
TRBD1	TRBJ2-1	TRBV4-3	many	16	CASSPYLETGINEQFF	TGCGCCAGCAGCCCGTACCTTGAGACAGGGATCAATGAGCAGTTCTTC
.	TRBJ2-2	TRBV4-2	many	17	CASSQGLTGENTGELFF	TGTGCCAGCAGCCAAGGGTTGACAGGTGAAAACACCGGGGAGCTGTTTTTT
.	TRBJ2-1	TRBV3-1	many	12	CASSPTSNEQFF	TGTGCCAGCAGCCCCACTAGCAATGAGCAGTTCTTC
.	TRBJ2-1	TRBV20-1	many	12	CSAYMGLLVQFF	TGCAGTGCTTACATGGGACTCCTGGTGCAGTTCTTC
.	TRBJ2-7	TRBV5-1	many	14	CASSLLSFSYEQYF	TGCGCCAGCAGCTTGTTAAGTTTTTCCTACGAGCAGTACTTC
.	TRBJ2-7	TRBV20-1	.	15	CSARGGSPEVYEQYF	TGCAGTGCTAGAGGCGGCAGCCCTGAGGTCTACGAGCAGTACTTC
TRBD1	TRBJ1-5	TRBV20-1	many	15	CSARWGLTQGGSQHF	TGCAGTGCTAGATGGGGACTTACGCAGGGGGGGTCCCAGCATTTT
.	TRBJ1-2	TRBV10-3	many	18	CAISESGQGVKGFNGYTF	TGTGCCATCAGTGAAAGTGGGCAGGGCGTAAAGGGCTTCAATGGCTACACCTTC
.	TRBJ1-4	TRBV20-1	many	15	CSASPRGATNEKLFF	TGCAGTGCTAGCCCCCGGGGTGCAACTAATGAAAAACTGTTTTTT
TRBD2	TRBJ2-3	TRBV4-2	few	16	CASSQEGTRSTDTQYF	TGTGCCAGCAGCCAAGAGGGGACTAGGAGCACAGATACGCAGTATTTT
.	TRBJ2-2	TRBV6-5	few	14	CASSYSPNTGELFF	TGTGCCAGCAGTTACTCCCCGAACACCGGGGAGCTGTTTTTT
TRBD1	TRBJ2-5	TRBV25-1	many	15	CASSERTGGQETQYF	TGTGCCAGCAGTGAAAGGACAGGGGGCCAAGAGACCCAGTACTTC
.	TRBJ2-5	TRBV4-2	many	14	CASSLLDRQETQYF	TGTGCCAGCAGCCTTTTAGACAGACAAGAGACCCAGTACTTC
TRBD2	TRBJ2-5	TRBV7-2	many	16	CASSSELAGGSETQYF	TGTGCCAGCAGCTCCGAACTAGCGGGAGGGTCGGAGACCCAGTACTTC
.	TRBJ1-5	TRBV12-3/TRBV12-4	many	15	CASSFGSFSNQPQHF	TGTGCCAGCAGTTTTGGCAGTTTTAGCAATCAGCCCCAGCATTTT
TRBD1	TRBJ1-1	TRBV5-1	many	13	CASSSGTGGSAFF	TGCGCCAGCAGCTCCGGGACAGGGGGCTCAGCTTTCTTT
.	TRBJ2-7	TRBV20-1	many	14	CSAPSPWTVYEQYF	TGCAGTGCTCCCTCACCCTGGACAGTCTACGAGCAGTACTTC
.	TRBJ2-3	TRBV7-9	many	14	CASSLNSLTDTQYF	TGTGCCAGCAGCTTAAATAGTTTGACAGATACGCAGTATTTT
TRBD2	TRBJ2-1	TRBV9	.	17	CASSVPRVGGAGNEQFF	TGTGCCAGCAGCGTCCCCCGTGTCGGGGGGGCCGGGAATGAGCAGTTCTTC
.	TRBJ2-6	TRBV20-1	many	15	CSASRGSSGANVLTF	TGCAGTGCTAGTAGAGGAAGCTCTGGGGCCAACGTCCTGACTTTC
.	TRBJ1-1	TRBV6-1	.	13	CASREGMNTEAFF	TGTGCCAGCAGGGAGGGAATGAACACTGAAGCTTTCTTT
.	TRBJ2-1	TRBV20-1	few	15	CSANLAGRTYNEQFF	TGCAGTGCTAACCTTGCCGGACGGACATACAATGAGCAGTTCTTC
.	TRBJ2-5	TRBV11-1	many	16	CASSGEITTIQETQYF	TGTGCCAGCAGCGGGGAGATCACAACAATTCAAGAGACCCAGTACTTC